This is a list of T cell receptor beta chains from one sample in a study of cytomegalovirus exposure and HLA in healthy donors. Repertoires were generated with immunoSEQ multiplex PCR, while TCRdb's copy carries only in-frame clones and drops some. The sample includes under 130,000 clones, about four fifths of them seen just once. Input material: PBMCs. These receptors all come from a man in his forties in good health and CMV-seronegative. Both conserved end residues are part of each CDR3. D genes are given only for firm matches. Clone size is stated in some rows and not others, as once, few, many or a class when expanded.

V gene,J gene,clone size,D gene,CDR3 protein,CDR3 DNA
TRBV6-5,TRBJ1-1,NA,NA,CASTMGQANTEAFF,TGTGCCAGCACTATGGGGCAGGCGAACACTGAAGCTTTCTTT
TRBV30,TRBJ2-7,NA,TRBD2,CAWRATSGSSSYEQYF,TGTGCCTGGAGGGCGACTAGCGGGAGTTCATCCTACGAGCAGTACTTC
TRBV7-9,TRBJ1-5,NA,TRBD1,CASSPGGINQPQHF,TGTGCCAGCAGCCCAGGGGGAATCAATCAGCCCCAGCATTTT
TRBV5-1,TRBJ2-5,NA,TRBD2,CASSLIAGGGETQYF,TGCGCCAGCAGCTTGATAGCGGGAGGGGGAGAGACCCAGTACTTC
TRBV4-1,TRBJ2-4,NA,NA,CASSQEGSRAKNIQYF,TGCGCCAGCAGCCAAGAAGGGAGTAGAGCCAAAAACATTCAGTACTTC
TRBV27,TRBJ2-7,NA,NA,CASSLSIGTGTYEQYF,TGTGCCAGCAGTTTATCGATAGGGACTGGAACCTACGAGCAGTACTTC
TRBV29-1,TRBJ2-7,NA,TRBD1,CSVRGTGFYEQYF,TGCAGCGTAAGAGGGACAGGTTTCTACGAGCAGTACTTC
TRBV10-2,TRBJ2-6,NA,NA,CASRAGSSGANVLTF,TGCGCCAGCAGGGCGGGGTCCTCTGGGGCCAACGTCCTGACTTTC
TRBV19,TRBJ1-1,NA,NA,CASRWGGRMNTEAFF,TGTGCCAGTAGATGGGGGGGTCGCATGAACACTGAAGCTTTCTTT
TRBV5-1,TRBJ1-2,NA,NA,CASSSGTTMGYTF,TGCGCCAGCAGCTCAGGGACAACAATGGGCTACACCTTC
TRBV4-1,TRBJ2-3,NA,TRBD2,CASAPGLAGGTDTQYF,TGCGCCAGCGCTCCGGGACTAGCGGGAGGGACAGATACGCAGTATTTT
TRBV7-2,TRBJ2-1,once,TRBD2,CASSLGLAVYNEQFF,TGTGCCAGCAGCTTAGGACTAGCGGTTTACAATGAGCAGTTCTTC
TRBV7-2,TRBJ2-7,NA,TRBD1,CASSSPSGTVVLEQYF,TGTGCCAGCAGCTCCCCCTCCGGGACAGTAGTCCTCGAGCAGTACTTC
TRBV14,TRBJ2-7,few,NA,CASSQGDLVSYEQYF,TGTGCCAGCAGCCAAGGGGACTTGGTCTCCTACGAGCAGTACTTC
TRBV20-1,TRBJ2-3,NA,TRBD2,CSAGEGDTQYF,TGCAGTGCGGGGGAGGGAGATACGCAGTATTTT
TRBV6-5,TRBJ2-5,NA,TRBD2,CASSRGTSEQTQYF,TGTGCCAGCAGCCGCGGGACTAGCGAACAGACCCAGTACTTC
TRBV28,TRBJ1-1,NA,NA,CASSKDYTEAFF,TGTGCCAGCAGCAAAGACTACACTGAAGCTTTCTTT
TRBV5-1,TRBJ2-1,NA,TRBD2,CASSLVGGGPYEQFF,TGCGCCAGCAGCTTGGTCGGGGGGGGGCCCTATGAGCAGTTCTTC
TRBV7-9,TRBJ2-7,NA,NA,CANSGDGTYEQYF,TGTGCCAACTCGGGGGACGGGACCTACGAGCAGTACTTC
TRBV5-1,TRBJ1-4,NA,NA,CASSLDRRGYEKLFF,TGCGCCAGCAGCTTGGATAGGAGGGGATACGAAAAACTGTTTTTT
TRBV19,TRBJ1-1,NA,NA,CASSGADIENTEAFF,TGTGCCAGTAGTGGCGCTGACATAGAAAACACTGAAGCTTTCTTT
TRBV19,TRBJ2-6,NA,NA,CASSPNLGGLAGANVLTF,TGTGCCAGTAGCCCAAATTTGGGGGGGCTGGCTGGGGCCAACGTCCTGACTTTC
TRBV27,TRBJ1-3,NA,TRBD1,CASSKDRAGNTIYF,TGTGCCAGCAGCAAGGACAGGGCTGGAAACACCATATATTTT
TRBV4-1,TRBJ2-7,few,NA,CASSPPGPYEQYF,TGCGCCAGCAGCCCCCCAGGGCCCTACGAGCAGTACTTC
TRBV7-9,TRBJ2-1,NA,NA,CASSPARQVRREQFF,TGTGCCAGCAGCCCAGCCCGACAGGTCCGGCGGGAGCAGTTCTTC
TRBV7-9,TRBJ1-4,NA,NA,CASSWRSEKLFF,TGTGCCAGCAGCTGGCGGTCCGAAAAACTGTTTTTT
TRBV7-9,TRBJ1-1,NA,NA,CASSYYRENTEAFF,TGTGCCAGCAGCTATTACAGGGAAAACACTGAAGCTTTCTTT
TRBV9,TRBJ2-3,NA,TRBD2,CASSVGLAGDLADTQYF,TGTGCCAGCAGCGTAGGATTGGCGGGAGATTTGGCAGATACGCAGTATTTT
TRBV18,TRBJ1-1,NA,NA,CASSPPGQGNTEAFF,TGTGCCAGCTCACCACCGGGGCAGGGTAACACTGAAGCTTTCTTT
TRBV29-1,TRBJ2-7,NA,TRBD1,CSVEGQGAHEQYF,TGCAGCGTTGAAGGACAGGGCGCCCACGAGCAGTACTTC
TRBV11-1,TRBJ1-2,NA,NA,CASSAGTNYGYTF,TGTGCCAGCAGCGCCGGGACAAACTATGGCTACACCTTC
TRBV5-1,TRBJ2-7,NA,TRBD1,CASRFRDSAYEQYF,TGCGCCAGCAGGTTCCGGGACAGCGCCTACGAGCAGTACTTC
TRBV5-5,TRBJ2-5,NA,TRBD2,CASSWGLADGETQYF,TGTGCCAGCAGCTGGGGACTAGCGGACGGGGAGACCCAGTACTTC
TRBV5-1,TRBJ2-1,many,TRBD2,CASSPVSSGGQNEQFF,TGCGCCAGCAGCCCAGTCTCTAGCGGGGGGCAGAATGAGCAGTTCTTC
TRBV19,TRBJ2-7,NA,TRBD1,CASSIPGQGSYEQYF,TGTGCCAGTAGTATCCCAGGACAGGGTTCCTACGAGCAGTACTTC
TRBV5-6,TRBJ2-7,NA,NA,CASSLVLSFYEQYF,TGTGCCAGCAGCTTGGTACTATCCTTCTACGAGCAGTACTTC
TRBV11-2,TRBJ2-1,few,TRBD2,CASSEGTSGDFVDEQFF,TGTGCCAGCAGCGAAGGGACTAGCGGGGACTTCGTAGATGAGCAGTTCTTC
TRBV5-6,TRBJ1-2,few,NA,CASSLGLTEAYGYTF,TGTGCCAGCAGCTTGGGGCTGACGGAGGCCTATGGCTACACCTTC
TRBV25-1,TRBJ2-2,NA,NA,CASSEFEGANTGELFF,TGTGCCAGCAGTGAATTCGAGGGGGCGAACACCGGGGAGCTGTTTTTT
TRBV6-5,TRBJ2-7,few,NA,CASRKPGLRAYEQYF,TGTGCCAGCAGAAAGCCGGGACTGCGGGCCTACGAGCAGTACTTC
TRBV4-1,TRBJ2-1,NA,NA,CASSQSTAETYNEQFF,TGCGCCAGCAGCCAATCGACAGCCGAGACCTACAATGAGCAGTTCTTC
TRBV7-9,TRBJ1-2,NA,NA,CASSFAEGDPLRYTF,TGTGCCAGCAGCTTCGCCGAGGGGGACCCTCTCCGCTACACCTTC